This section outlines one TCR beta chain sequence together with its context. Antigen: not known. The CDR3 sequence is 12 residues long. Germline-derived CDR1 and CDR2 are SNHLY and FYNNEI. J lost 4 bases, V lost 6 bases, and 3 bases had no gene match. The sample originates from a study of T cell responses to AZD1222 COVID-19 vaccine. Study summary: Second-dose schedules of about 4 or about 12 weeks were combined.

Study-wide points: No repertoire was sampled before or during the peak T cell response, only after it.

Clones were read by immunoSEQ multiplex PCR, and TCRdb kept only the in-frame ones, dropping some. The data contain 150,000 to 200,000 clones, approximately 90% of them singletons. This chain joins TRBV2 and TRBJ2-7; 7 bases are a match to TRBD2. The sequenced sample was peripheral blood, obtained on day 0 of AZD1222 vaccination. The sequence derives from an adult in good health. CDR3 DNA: TGTGCCAGCAGCGACGGGAGGTACGAGCAGTACTTC. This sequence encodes CASSDGRYEQYF. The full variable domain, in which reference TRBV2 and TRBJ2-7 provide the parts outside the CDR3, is EPEVTQTPSHQVTQMGQEVILRCVPISNHLYFYWYRQILGQKVEFLVSFYNNEISEKSEIFDDQFSVERPDGSNFTLKIRSTKLEDSAMYFCASSDGRYEQYFGPGTRLTVT.